The 32 T cell receptor beta chains below come from one sample, sequenced in a study of regulatory T cells in long-lasting Graves disease. In building TCR beta libraries, iRepertoire HTBI primers were used together with Arm-PCR of CDR3 regions. From the multiplex PCR reads, TCRdb called clonotypes with MiXCR, one entry per CDR3 protein. The data hold 600,000 to 800,000 distinct CDR3 sequences, with roughly 30% observed a single time. The sample's time point: persistent/refractory GD, antithyroid drugs over 5 years with positive TRAb. TCR sequences were obtained from RNA taken from PBMCs. This specimen consisted of peripheral blood mononuclear cells (PBMCs), obtained when the disease was refractory, from a patient treated with antithyroid drugs. Receptors were obtained from a female donor with Graves disease.

The J gene is TRBJ2-7, the V gene TRBV10-2; no clear D gene. This CDR3 is built from 12 residues. The ends were cut back, 2 bases at V and 6 bases at J, with 8 bases in the middle. CDR1 is WSHSY and CDR2 is SAAADI in the germline V gene. In DNA, the CDR3 is TGCGCCAGCAGTGAGCGTTATAGCGAGCAGTACTTC. It codes for CASSERYSEQYF.

This clonotype was seen a handful of times. V is TRBV5-1 and J is TRBJ2-6, with 9 bases lining up with TRBD2. Germline assignment: CDR1 SGHRS and CDR2 YFSETQ. The J segment lost 2 bases and the V segment lost 2 bases, leaving 14 bases of the junction unmatched. The CDR3 is 20 amino acids. CDR3 DNA sequence: TGCGCCAGCAGCTTCAGTGGCGGGGGGGTTCGAATCACTGGGGCCAACGTCCTGACTTTC. It encodes CASSFSGGGVRITGANVLTF.

This clonotype came up many times. This rearrangement joins TRBV6-2 or TRBV6-3 to TRBJ1-1; D gene ambiguous. This CDR3 is built from 13 residues. Germline V gives CDR1 MNHEY, CDR2 SVGEGT. V was clipped by 5 bases and J by 1 base, with 8 bases between them. This CDR3 reads CASSGTTNTEAFF. The CDR3 DNA is TGTGCCAGCAGTGGAACTACGAACACTGAAGCTTTCTTT.

A word on this clonotype: A clone one base away is much larger, so this may be a read error. The V call is TRBV7-9, the J call TRBJ1-2; tentative D call: TRBD1 (5 bases). Germline loops: CDR1 SEHNR, CDR2 FQNEAQ (reference sequence). The CDR3 sequence is 13 residues long. The V and J ends lost 5 bases and 3 bases respectively, with 10 bases between them. The CDR3 loop is CASSMGPDYGYTF. CDR3 in DNA: TGTGCCAGCAGCATGGGACCGGACTATGGCTACACCTTC.

This clonotype was counted once. This sequence joins TRBV4-1 and TRBJ1-1; possibly TRBD1 for D (5 bases). Trimming shortened V by 2 bases and J by 5 bases, and 12 bases separated the two germline ends. This CDR3 comprises 14 residues. Per the germline V gene, CDR1 is MGHRA and CDR2 is YSYEKL. This CDR3 is CASSQCVGVTEAFF. CDR3 nucleotide sequence: TGCGCCAGCAGCCAATGCGTGGGGGTGACTGAAGCTTTCTTT.

V gene TRBV27 combines with J gene TRBJ1-1; D is unresolved. The ends were cut back, 5 bases at V and 9 bases at J, with 13 bases in the middle. Germline CDR1 MNHEY, CDR2 SMNVEV (reference sequence). CDR3 length: 12 residues. The CDR3 reads CASSPWGGQAFF. In DNA form, the CDR3 reads TGTGCCAGCAGTCCTTGGGGAGGGCAAGCTTTCTTT.

The chain joins TRBV28 to TRBJ2-7; D ambiguous. Trimming took 2 bases from V and 2 from J, leaving 19 bases between them. CDR3 length: 17 amino acids. Germline CDR1 and CDR2: MDHEN and SYDVKM. The CDR3 sequence: CASSLGDLGSRPYEQYF. CDR3 coding DNA: TGTGCCAGCAGTTTAGGAGACCTGGGATCGCGCCCCTACGAGCAGTACTTC.

This clonotype was recorded a few times. The chain combines TRBV18 with TRBJ2-4; D is unclear. There are 17 residues in the CDR3. Germline values: CDR1 KGHSH, CDR2 LQKENI. Trimming shortened V by 0 bases and J by 0 bases, and 12 bases separated the two germline ends. CDR3 sequence reads: CASSPPIVTLAKNIQYF. The CDR3 bases are TGTGCCAGCTCACCACCTATCGTAACCCTAGCCAAAAACATTCAGTACTTC.

The chain employs TRBV30 and TRBJ1-1; D remains unclear. The germline V gene has CDR1 GTSNPN and CDR2 SVGIG (reference sequence). The ends were cut back, 0 bases at V and 3 bases at J, with 8 bases in the middle. CDR3 length: 13 amino acids. In DNA, the CDR3 is TGTGCCTGGAGTGTTCTGAGGGACACTGAAGCTTTCTTT. Translated, it gives CAWSVLRDTEAFF.

This clonotype was observed once. The genes are TRBV20-1 and TRBJ2-7, with TRBD2 as a possible D gene (5 bases). Germline CDR1 DFQATT, CDR2 SNEGSKA (reference sequence). This CDR3 region has 13 residues. V lost 3 bases to trimming and J lost 0 bases, with 9 bases between them. The CDR3: CSASGSVSYEQYF. CDR3 coding DNA: TGCAGTGCTAGCGGTAGCGTCTCCTACGAGCAGTACTTC.

This clonotype was picked up many times. The chain employs TRBV28 and TRBJ2-5, with 8 bases aligning to TRBD2. This CDR3 spans 15 amino acids. V lost 6 bases, J lost 4 bases, and 10 bases stayed unmatched. Germline V gene lookup returns CDR1 MDHEN and CDR2 SYDVKM. CDR3 nucleotide sequence: TGTGCCAGCAGCCTCAGTTCCGGGAGGGTAGAGACCCAGTACTTC. This translates into CASSLSSGRVETQYF.

This clonotype was counted once. The chain employs TRBV6-1 and TRBJ1-1; 7 bases fit TRBD1. This CDR3 is 14 amino acids long. V dropped 4 bases and J dropped 7; count of bases not matched to a gene: 9. CDR1 MNHNS and CDR2 SASEGT come from the germline V gene. CDR3 sequence: CASSGRGQGVEAFF. The DNA for the CDR3 is TGTGCCAGCAGTGGCCGGGGCCAGGGGGTTGAAGCTTTCTTT.

This clonotype showed up just a few times. The rearrangement uses TRBV12-3 or TRBV12-4 and TRBJ2-5; D not resolved. CDR3 length: 14 amino acids. Trimming removed 3 bases at V and 0 bases at J, with 8 bases between. The CDR3 is CASSFSPYQETQYF. DNA of the CDR3: TGTGCCAGCAGTTTTTCCCCGTACCAAGAGACCCAGTACTTC.

The rearrangement joins TRBV12-5 to TRBJ1-1; D is unresolved. V dropped 0 bases and J dropped 2 bases, with 10 bases sitting between them. CDR1 and CDR2 (germline): LGHNT, FRNRAP. The CDR3 consists of 15 residues. The CDR3: CASGLVLTGNTEAFF. Here the CDR3 DNA reads TGTGCTAGTGGTTTGGTACTAACGGGAAACACTGAAGCTTTCTTT.

CDR3 in amino acids: CATYRGRGQPQHF. The CDR3, as DNA: TGTGCCACATACAGGGGGCGCGGTCAGCCCCAGCATTTT. The chain uses TRBV28 and TRBJ1-5; 9 positions agree with TRBD1. The trim removed 10 bases at V and 6 bases at J, leaving 7 bases unmatched. CDR3 length: 13 residues. Germline V gene lookup returns CDR1 MDHEN and CDR2 SYDVKM.

The chain couples TRBV28 to TRBJ1-4, with D perhaps TRBD1 (5 bases). The CDR3 runs to 14 residues. The V and J ends lost 7 bases and 6 bases respectively, with 15 bases between them. Looked up from germline, CDR1 is MDHEN and CDR2 is SYDVKM. CDR3: CASTIGVHYEKLFF. CDR3 in DNA: TGTGCCAGCACCATAGGGGTCCACTATGAAAAACTGTTTTTT.

In its sample, this clonotype was seen many times. CDR3 DNA: TGTGCCAGCAGCCCCTTAGGGAGGGCAACCGAGACCCAGTACTTC. Translated, it gives CASSPLGRATETQYF. The chain employs TRBV28 and TRBJ2-5; 7 positions agree with TRBD2. V lost 6 bases and J lost 5; bases outside the gene matches: 12. This CDR3 region has 15 residues. Germline-derived CDR1 and CDR2 are MDHEN and SYDVKM.

V gene TRBV7-9 combines with J gene TRBJ1-5, with D unclear. The CDR3 extends over 15 amino acids. Germline loops: CDR1 SEHNR, CDR2 FQNEAQ (reference sequence). The germline V and J ends were trimmed by 1 base and 7 bases, with 14 bases remaining between them. This CDR3 reads CASSLDQGGPQPQHF. The CDR3 DNA sequence: TGTGCCAGCAGCTTAGATCAAGGAGGGCCCCAGCCCCAGCATTTT.

This clonotype was detected only a few times. The chain carries TRBV30 and TRBJ1-1; D is ambiguous. Germline lookup yields CDR1 GTSNPN and CDR2 SVGIG (reference sequence). V was shortened by 3 bases and J by 4 bases, with 12 bases between the two germline ends. This CDR3 is 13 amino acids long. DNA for the CDR3: TGTGCCTGGAGCCAGACCCGGAGCACTGAAGCTTTCTTT. This encodes CAWSQTRSTEAFF.

This clonotype has ten or more counts. The rearrangement links TRBV28 to TRBJ1-2, with a tentative D call TRBD1 (5 bases). With 5 bases removed from V and 3 bases from J, the gap between germline ends came to 13 bases. Per the germline V gene, CDR1 is MDHEN and CDR2 is SYDVKM. The CDR3 has 14 residues. DNA of the CDR3: TGTGCCAGCAGTCCGGGCGGAGGGGACTATGGCTACACCTTC. Encoded protein: CASSPGGGDYGYTF.

The chain links TRBV7-9 to TRBJ1-2; D might be TRBD1 (5 bases). This CDR3 spans 14 amino acids. Per germline, CDR1 SEHNR and CDR2 FQNEAQ (reference sequence). Trimming took off 4 bases at V and 10 bases at J, with 19 bases between the two ends. The CDR3 nucleotides read TGTGCCAGCAGCTCCTTCAGGGATGGGCTAGACTACACCTTC. The encoded protein is CASSSFRDGLDYTF.

This sequence joins TRBV27 and TRBJ2-7; TRBD2 is a possible D gene (5 bases). The CDR3 is 15 residues long. Between the trimmed V and J ends, which lost 2 bases and 2 bases, there was a span of 13 bases. Per germline, CDR1 MNHEY and CDR2 SMNVEV (reference sequence). The CDR3 reads CASSLGIETTYEQYF. The CDR3 DNA sequence: TGTGCCAGCAGTTTAGGGATAGAGACTACCTACGAGCAGTACTTC.

This clonotype came up many times. This chain connects TRBV6-1 to TRBJ2-7; D is perhaps TRBD2 (5 bases). The CDR3 extends over 11 amino acids. Trimming pared 5 bases from V and 5 bases from J, leaving 7 bases between. The germline CDR1 and CDR2 sequences are MNHNS and SASEGT. In DNA, the CDR3 is TGTGCCAGCAGTCAGACTAACGAGCAGTACTTC. Its translation: CASSQTNEQYF.

There are a few counts of this clonotype. The chain joins TRBV20-1 to TRBJ1-4; TRBD1 might be the D (5 bases). Trimming cost V 3 bases and J 4 bases, with 12 bases left between them. The CDR3 runs to 14 residues. CDR1 and CDR2 from the germline V gene are DFQATT and SNEGSKA (reference sequence). The DNA of the CDR3 is TGCAGTGCTAGGGGGGATCCGTTTAATGAAAAACTGTTTTTT. It specifies CSARGDPFNEKLFF.

The chain links TRBV4-1 to TRBJ1-2, with D maybe TRBD1 (6 bases). The CDR3 contains 17 residues. Germline CDR1 is MGHRA and CDR2 is YSYEKL. The V end was cut by 1 base, the J end by 4 bases, with 19 bases between. CDR3 residues: CASSQAISSGQSYGYTF. For the CDR3, the DNA is TGCGCCAGCAGCCAAGCAATTTCGTCGGGACAAAGCTATGGCTACACCTTC.

This rearrangement joins TRBV11-2 to TRBJ1-1; no clear D. Per the germline V gene, CDR1 is SGHAT and CDR2 is FQNNGV. V gave up 5 bases and J gave up 7 bases, with 14 bases separating them. This CDR3 contains 13 residues. This CDR3 reads CASSENIWDEAFF. The CDR3 DNA is TGTGCCAGCAGCGAGAACATATGGGATGAAGCTTTCTTT.

V usage is TRBV5-1 and J usage is TRBJ2-7; tentative D call: TRBD1 (6 bases). V lost 2 bases to trimming and J lost 1 base, with 10 bases between them. The V gene's germline CDR1 is SGHRS and CDR2 YFSETQ. This CDR3 region has 14 residues. The DNA for the CDR3 is TGCGCCAGCAGCTTACCAACAGGGTCCTACGAGCAGTACTTC. Translated, it gives CASSLPTGSYEQYF.

The table lists this clonotype with a few counts. The genes are TRBV12-3 or TRBV12-4 and TRBJ1-6; the D is unclear. This CDR3 region has 15 residues. V was cut by 1 base and J by 0 bases, with 4 bases left in between. CDR3 in DNA: TGTGCCAGCAGTTTAGAGAGCTCCTATAATTCACCCCTCCACTTT. This translates into CASSLESSYNSPLHF.

This clonotype was found a few times. The rearrangement uses TRBV19 and TRBJ2-5, with D perhaps TRBD2 (6 bases). Germline loops: CDR1 LNHDA, CDR2 SQIVND (reference sequence). V was clipped by 6 bases and J by 0 bases, with 11 bases between them. CDR3 length: 14 residues. CDR3 sequence: CASRGAGNQETQYF. As DNA, the CDR3 is TGTGCCAGTAGGGGTGCGGGGAACCAAGAGACCCAGTACTTC.

The chain joins TRBV5-6 to TRBJ2-7; D may match TRBD1 or TRBD2 (5 bases each). This CDR3 is 16 amino acids long. V was clipped by 4 bases and J by 2 bases, with 19 bases between them. Germline CDR1 SGHDT, CDR2 YYEEEE. The CDR3 reads CASSEAPEWGTYEQYF. The DNA for the CDR3 is TGTGCCAGCAGCGAAGCCCCCGAGTGGGGGACCTACGAGCAGTACTTC.

This clonotype was counted between two and nine times. The chain has TRBV6-1 and TRBJ1-1; D remains unclear. The CDR3 spans 12 residues. Germline loops: CDR1 MNHNS, CDR2 SASEGT. Trimming removed 7 bases at V and 9 bases at J, with 15 bases between. DNA of the CDR3: TGTGCCAGCACTCCCGGAAGTTATCAAGCTTTCTTT. Protein sequence: CASTPGSYQAFF.

The V gene is TRBV11-2, the J gene TRBJ2-7; the match to TRBD2 covers 8 bases. The germline gives CDR1 SGHAT, CDR2 FQNNGV. The CDR3 totals 19 residues. Unmatched junction bases numbered 16, after V lost 3 bases and J lost 0 bases. The CDR3 here is CASSFMPMPKREGSYEQYF. Here the CDR3 DNA reads TGTGCCAGCAGCTTTATGCCCATGCCCAAACGGGAGGGCTCCTACGAGCAGTACTTC.